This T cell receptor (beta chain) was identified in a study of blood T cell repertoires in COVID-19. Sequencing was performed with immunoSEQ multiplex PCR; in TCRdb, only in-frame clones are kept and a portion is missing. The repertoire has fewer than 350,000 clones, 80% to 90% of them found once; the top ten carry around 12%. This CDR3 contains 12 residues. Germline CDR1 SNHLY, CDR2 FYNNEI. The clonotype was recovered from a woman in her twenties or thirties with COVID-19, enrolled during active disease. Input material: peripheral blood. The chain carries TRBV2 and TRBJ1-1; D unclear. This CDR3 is CTYGRETTEAFF. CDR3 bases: TGTACTTATGGTAGGGAGACCACTGAAGCTTTCTTT.